This is a list of T cell receptor beta chains from one sample in a study of preoperative IRX-2 immunotherapy in early breast cancer. The protocol was immunoSEQ multiplex PCR, while the TCRdb copy is restricted to in-frame clones and leaves out a portion. The sample comprises 25,000 to 30,000 clones, over 65% of which are singletons, and around 3.1% rests with the top ten. This specimen was acquired from a patient treated with IRX-2 immunotherapy. The receptors shown here come from a human donor with breast cancer. CDR3s include the opening cysteine and the closing phenylalanine or tryptophan. Some rows have no size entry. The others give once, few or many, or a class for an expanded clone.

clone_size j_call v_call cdr3_aa
. TRBJ1-2 TRBV6-8 CASSPGVTGRYGYTF
. TRBJ2-7 TRBV15 CATSPLRDGAYEQYF
. TRBJ1-5 TRBV19 CATAEQVFSNQPQHF
. TRBJ2-5 TRBV14 CASSLRTGSGGDQETQYF
. TRBJ2-2 TRBV7-1 CASTGLEATGELFF
. TRBJ2-7 TRBV6-8 CAILTAGAEYEQYF
. TRBJ1-1 TRBV1 CASSQEFARTNTEAFF
. TRBJ1-2 TRBV28 CASRPGRPNYGYTF
. TRBJ1-1 TRBV6-8 CASNESFGGGATEAFF
. TRBJ1-2 TRBV11-3 CASSLGPFGVGYTF
. TRBJ2-3 TRBV9 CASRDLISTDTQYF
. TRBJ1-1 TRBV7-2 CASSLVQEPEGTEAFF
. TRBJ2-2 TRBV7-4 CASSLGNTGELFF
. TRBJ1-5 TRBV30 CAWAGGDYQSQHF
. TRBJ2-5 TRBV19 CASSIGPEVETQYF
. TRBJ2-3 TRBV7-7 CASTAAGATDTQYF
. TRBJ1-1 TRBV11-3 CASSFSSQGEMNTEAFF
. TRBJ2-1 TRBV11-3 CASIPPAVYNEQFF
once TRBJ1-1 TRBV6-8 CASRTGPYTEAFF
. TRBJ2-2 TRBV6-8 CASMGRPLNTGELFF
once TRBJ2-3 TRBV5-1 CASSPRTSGVWDTQYF
. TRBJ1-6 TRBV9 CASSSHYNSPLHF
few TRBJ2-1 TRBV6-8 CASKLSSGGIQSEQFF
. TRBJ1-5 TRBV28 CASRPTGRRDQPQHF
. TRBJ1-1 TRBV7-4 CASSLPMNTEAFF
. TRBJ2-2 TRBV22-1 CATSDEETGELFF
once TRBJ1-2 TRBV5-1 CASSLALGPRSGYTF
. TRBJ1-1 TRBV6-8 CASSYRGPVYEAFF